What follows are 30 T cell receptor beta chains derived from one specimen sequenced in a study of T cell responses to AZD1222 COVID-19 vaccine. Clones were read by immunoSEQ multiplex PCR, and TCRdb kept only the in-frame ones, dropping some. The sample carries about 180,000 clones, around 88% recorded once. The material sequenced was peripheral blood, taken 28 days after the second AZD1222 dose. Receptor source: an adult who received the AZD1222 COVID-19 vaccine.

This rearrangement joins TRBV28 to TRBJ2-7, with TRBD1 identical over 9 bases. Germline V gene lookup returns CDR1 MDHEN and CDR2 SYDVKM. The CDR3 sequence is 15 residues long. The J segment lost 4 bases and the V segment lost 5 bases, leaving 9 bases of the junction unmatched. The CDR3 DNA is TGTGCCAGCAGTGGGGACAGGGTAGGAAAGTACGAGCAGTACTTC. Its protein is CASSGDRVGKYEQYF.

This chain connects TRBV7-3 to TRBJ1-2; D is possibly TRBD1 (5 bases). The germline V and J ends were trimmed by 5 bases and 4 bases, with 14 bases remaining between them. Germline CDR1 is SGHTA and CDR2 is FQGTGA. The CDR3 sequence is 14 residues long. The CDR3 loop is CASSRQRDSYGYTF. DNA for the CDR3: TGTGCCAGCAGCCGACAGAGAGACTCCTATGGCTACACCTTC.

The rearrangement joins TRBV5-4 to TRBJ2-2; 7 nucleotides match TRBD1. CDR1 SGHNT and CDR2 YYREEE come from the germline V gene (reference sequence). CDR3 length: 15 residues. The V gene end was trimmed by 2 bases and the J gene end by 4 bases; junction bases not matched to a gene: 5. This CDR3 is CASSFRTGGTGELFF. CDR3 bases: TGTGCCAGCAGCTTCCGGACAGGAGGCACCGGGGAGCTGTTTTTT.

CDR3 sequence reads: CASRMEGMDTGELFF. The CDR3 DNA is TGTGCCAGCAGGATGGAGGGTATGGACACCGGGGAGCTGTTTTTT. The V call is TRBV2, the J call TRBJ2-2; possibly TRBD2 for D (6 bases). The length of the CDR3 is 15 residues. V dropped 6 bases and J dropped 3 bases, with 14 bases sitting between them. CDR1 is SNHLY, CDR2 FYNNEI, per germline.

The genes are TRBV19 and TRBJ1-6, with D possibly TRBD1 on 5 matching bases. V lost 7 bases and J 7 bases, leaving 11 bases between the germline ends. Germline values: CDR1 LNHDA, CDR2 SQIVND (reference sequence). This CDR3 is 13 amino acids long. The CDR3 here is CASKAGANSPLHF. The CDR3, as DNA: TGTGCCAGTAAAGCCGGGGCCAATTCACCCCTCCACTTT. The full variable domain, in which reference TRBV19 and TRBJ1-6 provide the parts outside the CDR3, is DGGITQSPKYLFRKEGQNVTLSCEQNLNHDAMYWYRQDPGQGLRLIYYSQIVNDFQKGDIAEGYSVSREKKESFPLTVTSAQKNPTAFYLCASKAGANSPLHFGNGTRLTVT.

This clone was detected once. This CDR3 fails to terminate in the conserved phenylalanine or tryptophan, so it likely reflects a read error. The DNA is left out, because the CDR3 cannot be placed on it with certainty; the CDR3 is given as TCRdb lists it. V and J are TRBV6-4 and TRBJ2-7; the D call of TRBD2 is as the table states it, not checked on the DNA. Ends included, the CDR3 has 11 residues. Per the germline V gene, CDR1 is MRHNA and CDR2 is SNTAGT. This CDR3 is CASSDPEGLAL.

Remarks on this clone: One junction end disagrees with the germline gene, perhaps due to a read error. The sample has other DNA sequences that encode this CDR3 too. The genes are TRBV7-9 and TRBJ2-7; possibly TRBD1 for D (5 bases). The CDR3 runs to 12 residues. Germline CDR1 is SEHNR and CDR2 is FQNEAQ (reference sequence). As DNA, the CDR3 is TGTGCCAGCAGCTTCCAGGGAACCGAGCAATACTTC. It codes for CASSFQGTEQYF. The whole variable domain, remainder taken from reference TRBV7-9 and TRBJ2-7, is DTGVSQNPRHKITKRGQNVTFRCDPISEHNRLYWYRQTLGQGPEFLTYFQNEAQLEKSRLLSDRFSAERPKGSFSTLEIQRTEQGDSAMYLCASSFQGTEQYFGPGTRLTVT.

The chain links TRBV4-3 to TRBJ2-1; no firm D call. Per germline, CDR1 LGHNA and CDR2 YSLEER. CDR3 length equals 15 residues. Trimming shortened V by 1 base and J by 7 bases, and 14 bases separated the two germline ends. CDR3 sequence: CASSQGGSPWNEQFF. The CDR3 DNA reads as TGCGCCAGCAGCCAAGGGGGATCCCCTTGGAATGAGCAGTTCTTC.

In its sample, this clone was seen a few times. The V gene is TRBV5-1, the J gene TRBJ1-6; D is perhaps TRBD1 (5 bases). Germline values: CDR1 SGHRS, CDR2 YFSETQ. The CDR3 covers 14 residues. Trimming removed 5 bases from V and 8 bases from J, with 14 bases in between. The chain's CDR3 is CASRQVTGDSPLHF. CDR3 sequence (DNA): TGCGCCAGCAGACAGGTCACCGGCGATTCACCCCTCCACTTT.

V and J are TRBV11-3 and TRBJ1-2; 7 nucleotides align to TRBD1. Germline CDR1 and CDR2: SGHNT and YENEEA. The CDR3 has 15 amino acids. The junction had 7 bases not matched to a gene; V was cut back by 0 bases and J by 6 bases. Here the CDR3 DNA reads TGTGCCAGCAGCTTAGATCGACAGGGTGTGCATGGCTACACCTTC. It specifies CASSLDRQGVHGYTF.

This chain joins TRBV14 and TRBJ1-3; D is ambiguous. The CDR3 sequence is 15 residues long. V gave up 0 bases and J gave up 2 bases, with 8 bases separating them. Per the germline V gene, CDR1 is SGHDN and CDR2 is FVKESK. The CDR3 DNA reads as TGTGCCAGCAGCCAAGAATGGGGTGCTGGAAACACCATATATTTT. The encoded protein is CASSQEWGAGNTIYF.

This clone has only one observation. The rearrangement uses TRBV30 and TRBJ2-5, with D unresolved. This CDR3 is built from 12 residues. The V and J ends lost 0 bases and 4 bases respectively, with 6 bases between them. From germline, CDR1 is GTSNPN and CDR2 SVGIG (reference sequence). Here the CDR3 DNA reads TGTGCCTGGAGTGTAGAGCCAGAGACCCAGTACTTC. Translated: CAWSVEPETQYF.

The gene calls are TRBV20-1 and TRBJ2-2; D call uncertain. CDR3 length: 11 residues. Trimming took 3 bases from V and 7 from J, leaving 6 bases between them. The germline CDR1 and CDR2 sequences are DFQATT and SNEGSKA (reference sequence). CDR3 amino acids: CSARDVGELFF. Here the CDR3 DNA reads TGCAGTGCTAGGGATGTCGGGGAGCTGTTTTTT.

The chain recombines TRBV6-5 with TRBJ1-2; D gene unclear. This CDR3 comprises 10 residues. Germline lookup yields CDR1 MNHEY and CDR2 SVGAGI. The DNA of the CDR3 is TGTGCTACCCGACAATCTGGCTACACCTTC. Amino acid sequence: CATRQSGYTF.

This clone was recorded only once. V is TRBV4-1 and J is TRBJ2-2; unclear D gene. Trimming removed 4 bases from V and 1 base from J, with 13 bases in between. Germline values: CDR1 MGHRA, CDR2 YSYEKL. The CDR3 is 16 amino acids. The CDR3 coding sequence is TGCGCCAGCAGCCCAGAACCGACGAGGAACACCGGGGAGCTGTTTTTT. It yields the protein CASSPEPTRNTGELFF.

CDR3 region: CASSLYGVMSEQYF. Written as DNA, the CDR3 is TGTGCCAGCAGCTTATACGGGGTAATGAGTGAGCAGTACTTC. The J gene is TRBJ2-7, the V gene TRBV7-2; tentatively, D is TRBD2 (5 bases). Germline values: CDR1 SGHTA, CDR2 FQGNSA. V lost 2 bases to trimming and J lost 7 bases, with 15 bases between them. The CDR3 sequence is 14 residues long.

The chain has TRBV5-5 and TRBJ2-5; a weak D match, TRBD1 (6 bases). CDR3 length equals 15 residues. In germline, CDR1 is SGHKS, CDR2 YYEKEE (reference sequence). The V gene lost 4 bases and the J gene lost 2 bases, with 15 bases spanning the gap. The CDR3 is CASSVRTAYQETQYF. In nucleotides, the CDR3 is TGTGCCAGCAGCGTCAGGACAGCCTATCAAGAGACCCAGTACTTC.

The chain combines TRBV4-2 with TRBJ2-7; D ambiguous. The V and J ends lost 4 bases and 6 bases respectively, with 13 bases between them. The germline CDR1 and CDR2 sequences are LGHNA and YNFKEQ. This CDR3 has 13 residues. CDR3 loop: CASSPRESAEQYF. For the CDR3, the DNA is TGTGCCAGCAGCCCTAGGGAATCCGCCGAGCAGTACTTC.

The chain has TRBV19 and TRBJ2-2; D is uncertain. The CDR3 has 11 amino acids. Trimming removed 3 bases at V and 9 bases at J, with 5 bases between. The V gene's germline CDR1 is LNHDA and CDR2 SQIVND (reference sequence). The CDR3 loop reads CASSIEWELFF. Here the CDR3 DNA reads TGTGCCAGTAGTATCGAATGGGAGCTGTTTTTT.

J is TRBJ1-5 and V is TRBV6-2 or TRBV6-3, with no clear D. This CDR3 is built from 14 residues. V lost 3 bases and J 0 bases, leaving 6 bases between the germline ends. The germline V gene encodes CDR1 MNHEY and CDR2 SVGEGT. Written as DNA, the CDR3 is TGTGCCAGCAGTTATGGTCATAGCAATCAGCCCCAGCATTTT. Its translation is CASSYGHSNQPQHF.

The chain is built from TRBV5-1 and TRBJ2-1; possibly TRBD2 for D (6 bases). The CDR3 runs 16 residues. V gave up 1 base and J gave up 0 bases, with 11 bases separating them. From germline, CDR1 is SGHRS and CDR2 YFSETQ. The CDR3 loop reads CASSLSSGSSYNEQFF. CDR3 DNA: TGCGCCAGCAGCTTGAGTTCCGGGAGCTCCTACAATGAGCAGTTCTTC.

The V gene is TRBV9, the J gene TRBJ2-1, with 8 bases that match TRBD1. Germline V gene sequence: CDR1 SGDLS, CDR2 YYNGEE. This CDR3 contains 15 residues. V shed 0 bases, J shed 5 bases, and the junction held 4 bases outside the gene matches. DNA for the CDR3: TGTGCCAGCAGCGTAGGGAGACAGGGGCACAATGAGCAGTTCTTC. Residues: CASSVGRQGHNEQFF.

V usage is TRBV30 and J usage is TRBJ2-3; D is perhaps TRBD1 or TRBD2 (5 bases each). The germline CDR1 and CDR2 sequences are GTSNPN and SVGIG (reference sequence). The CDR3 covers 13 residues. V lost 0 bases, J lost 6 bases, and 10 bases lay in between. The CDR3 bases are TGTGCCTGGAGTGTGGGGGAACAGGATACGCAGTATTTT. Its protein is CAWSVGEQDTQYF.

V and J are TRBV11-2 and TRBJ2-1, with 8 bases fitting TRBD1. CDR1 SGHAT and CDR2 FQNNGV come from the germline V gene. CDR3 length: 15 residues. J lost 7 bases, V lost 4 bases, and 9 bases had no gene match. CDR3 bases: TGTGCCAGCAGCTCAGGACAGGGAGAGTGGAATGAGCAGTTCTTC. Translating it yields CASSSGQGEWNEQFF.

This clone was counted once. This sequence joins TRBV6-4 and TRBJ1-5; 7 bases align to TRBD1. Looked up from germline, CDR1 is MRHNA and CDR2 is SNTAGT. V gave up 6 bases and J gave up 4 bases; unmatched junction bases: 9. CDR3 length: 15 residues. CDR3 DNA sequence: TGTGCCAGCAGGCTACAGGGGTCCGGGAATCAGCCCCAGCATTTT. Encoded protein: CASRLQGSGNQPQHF.

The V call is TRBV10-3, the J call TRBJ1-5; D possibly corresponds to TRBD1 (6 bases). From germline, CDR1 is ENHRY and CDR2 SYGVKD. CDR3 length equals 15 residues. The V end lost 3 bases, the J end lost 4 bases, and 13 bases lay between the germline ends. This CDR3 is CAISDPLQGNQPQHF. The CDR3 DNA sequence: TGTGCCATCAGTGACCCACTACAGGGAAATCAGCCCCAGCATTTT.

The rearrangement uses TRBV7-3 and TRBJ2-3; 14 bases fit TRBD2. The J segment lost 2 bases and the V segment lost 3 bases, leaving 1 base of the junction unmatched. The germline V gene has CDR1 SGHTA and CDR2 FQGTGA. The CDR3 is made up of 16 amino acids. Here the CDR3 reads CASSLGLAGATDTQYF. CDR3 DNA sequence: TGTGCCAGCAGCTTGGGACTAGCGGGGGCCACAGATACGCAGTATTTT.

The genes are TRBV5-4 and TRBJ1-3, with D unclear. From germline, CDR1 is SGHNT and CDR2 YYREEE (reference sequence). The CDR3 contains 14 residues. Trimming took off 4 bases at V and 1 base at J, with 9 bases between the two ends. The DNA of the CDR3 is TGTGCCAGCAGCACCCGCGGGTCTGGAAACACCATATATTTT. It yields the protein CASSTRGSGNTIYF. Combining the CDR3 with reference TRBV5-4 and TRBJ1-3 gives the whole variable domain ETGVTQSPTHLIKTRGQQVTLRCSSQSGHNTVSWYQQALGQGPQFIFQYYREEENGRGNFPPRFSGLQFPNYSSELNVNALELDDSALYLCASSTRGSGNTIYFGEGSWLTVV.

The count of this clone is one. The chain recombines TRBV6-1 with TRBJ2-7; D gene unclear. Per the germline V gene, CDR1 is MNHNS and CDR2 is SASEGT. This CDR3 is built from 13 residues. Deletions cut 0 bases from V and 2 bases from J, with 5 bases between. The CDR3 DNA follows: TGTGCCAGCAGTGAAGCCATTACCTACGAGCAGTACTTC. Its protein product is CASSEAITYEQYF.

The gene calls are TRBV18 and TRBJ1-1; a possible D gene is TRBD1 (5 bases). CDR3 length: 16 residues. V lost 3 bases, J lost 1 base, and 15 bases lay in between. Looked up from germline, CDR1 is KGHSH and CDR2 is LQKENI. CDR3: CASSPLSQGGNTEAFF. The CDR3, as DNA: TGTGCCAGCTCACCTCTCTCCCAGGGTGGGAACACTGAAGCTTTCTTT.